Described below is a single T cell receptor beta chain sequence and its context. Its specificity is unknown. The data were obtained in a study of T-cell memory formation after mild COVID-19. Findings and limits, study-wide: There was a balanced CD4/CD8 profile in clones contracting day 15 to 85, and later expanders leaned CD4+.

The authors produced TCR alpha and TCR beta cDNA libraries with sample barcodes and UMIs by 5'RACE using constant-segment primers. Each CDR3 protein gets one entry after TCRdb re-called the 5' RACE reads with MiXCR. The sample has 110,000 or so distinct CDR3 sequences, about a fifth seen once. The CDR3 is made up of 14 amino acids. Germline V lookup: CDR1 SGHTA, CDR2 FQGTGA. Germline trimming cut 4 bases from V and 4 bases from J; bases unmatched to any gene: 0. This sequence was found in a young man who had mild COVID-19 (a few samples of this study predate the infection). Cell type and time point are not known. Sequences were obtained from PBMCs or a T cell subset sorted from them (not recorded which). V gene TRBV7-3 combines with J gene TRBJ2-2; 10 positions match TRBD2. CDR3 sequence: CASSSSGGTGELFF. In nucleotides, the CDR3 is TGTGCCAGCAGCTCTAGCGGGGGCACCGGGGAGCTGTTTTTT.